This TCR beta chain is from a study of identical twins. Study results and caveats: Invariant T cells like MAIT and iNKT could partly confound the zero-insertion analyses.

TCRdb recomputed calls from the 5' RACE reads with MiXCR, one row per CDR3 protein. The sample holds around 530,000 distinct CDR3 sequences, about 16% seen once. The CDR3 is 13 amino acids. CDR1 and CDR2 from the germline V gene are SGHDN and FVKESK. V gave up 3 bases and J gave up 2 bases, with 7 bases separating them. Regarding this clonotype: Its matching antigen is unknown.

These data were also filed under a second study, of yellow fever vaccine responses in identical twins.

The sample consisted of CD4+ T cells sorted from blood. This sequence was found in a woman younger than 30 in good health. The rearrangement joins TRBV14 to TRBJ1-1; D not certain. The CDR3 sequence: CASSQGINTEAFF. The DNA for the CDR3 is TGTGCCAGCAGCCAGGGGATTAACACTGAAGCTTTCTTT.